A selection of T cell receptor beta chains follows, all from one sample in a study of T cells in Graves' hyperthyroidism and ophthalmopathy. TCRdb reprocessed the multiplex PCR reads with MiXCR, giving one entry per CDR3 protein. The sample contains about 380,000 distinct CDR3 sequences, about a fifth of which appear only once. Sequenced: blood. The origin of the receptors is a man in his late teens or twenties with Graves' ophthalmopathy. The CDR3 runs from the conserved cysteine through the conserved F or W. The D gene is left open where the match is weak. Clone size appears in some rows only: once, few, many, or a class for an expanded clone.

d_gene: TRBD2
abundance: .
v_gene: TRBV10-3
j_gene: TRBJ2-1
CDR3nt: TGTGCCATCAGTGAATCTAGCGGGGACTACAATGAGCAGTTCTTC
CDR3aa: CAISESSGDYNEQFF

d_gene: TRBD2
abundance: many
v_gene: TRBV12-3/TRBV12-4
j_gene: TRBJ2-5
CDR3nt: TGTGCCAGCACCCCGGGACTAGCATCAGGGACCCAGTACTTC
CDR3aa: CASTPGLASGTQYF

d_gene: TRBD2
abundance: .
v_gene: TRBV5-1
j_gene: TRBJ2-3
CDR3nt: TGCGCCAGCAGCTTATCACTAGCGGGGGACACAGATACGCAGTATTTT
CDR3aa: CASSLSLAGDTDTQYF

d_gene: .
abundance: many
v_gene: TRBV3-1
j_gene: TRBJ2-5
CDR3nt: TGTGCCAGCAGGGGGACTTCGGCAAAGGCCCAGTACTTC
CDR3aa: CASRGTSAKAQYF

d_gene: .
abundance: few
v_gene: TRBV9
j_gene: TRBJ2-5
CDR3nt: TGTGCCAGCAGCGTGTCCAGGGGAGGGGAGACCCAGTACTTC
CDR3aa: CASSVSRGGETQYF

d_gene: TRBD2
abundance: few
v_gene: TRBV7-3
j_gene: TRBJ2-1
CDR3nt: TGTGCCAGCAGCGAAACCGGGACTAGCGGGGGGGCCTCTGAGCAGTTCTTC
CDR3aa: CASSETGTSGGASEQFF

d_gene: .
abundance: .
v_gene: TRBV5-1
j_gene: TRBJ2-2
CDR3nt: TGCGCCAGCAGCTTTAGAGGCGAGTACACCGGGGAGCTGTTTTTT
CDR3aa: CASSFRGEYTGELFF

d_gene: .
abundance: .
v_gene: TRBV2
j_gene: TRBJ1-2
CDR3nt: TGTGCCAGCAGCTTAGTGGACAACGGCTACACCTTC
CDR3aa: CASSLVDNGYTF

d_gene: .
abundance: few
v_gene: TRBV2
j_gene: TRBJ1-2
CDR3nt: TGTGCCAGCAGGGAAGGGACCTATGGCTACACCTTC
CDR3aa: CASREGTYGYTF

d_gene: TRBD2
abundance: many
v_gene: TRBV7-9
j_gene: TRBJ2-5
CDR3nt: TGTGCCAGCAGCCCCGGGACTAGCGGGGGGGGACAAGAGACCCAGTACTTC
CDR3aa: CASSPGTSGGGQETQYF

d_gene: TRBD1
abundance: many
v_gene: TRBV7-9
j_gene: TRBJ2-7
CDR3nt: TGTGCCAGCAGCCCCGGGACAGGGATCTACGAGCAGTACTTC
CDR3aa: CASSPGTGIYEQYF

d_gene: .
abundance: few
v_gene: TRBV6-6
j_gene: TRBJ2-7
CDR3nt: TGTGCCAGCAGTTACGGGAGGGGGCAGTCCTACGAGCAGTACTTC
CDR3aa: CASSYGRGQSYEQYF

d_gene: TRBD1
abundance: .
v_gene: TRBV4-1
j_gene: TRBJ2-5
CDR3nt: TGCGCCAGCAGTCCCCAAAGGGGGCGGGAAGAGACCCAGTACTTC
CDR3aa: CASSPQRGREETQYF

d_gene: .
abundance: few
v_gene: TRBV2
j_gene: TRBJ1-3
CDR3nt: TGTGCCAGCAGTGAAGGGGACCACCGAACGGGAAACACCATATATTTT
CDR3aa: CASSEGDHRTGNTIYF

d_gene: TRBD1
abundance: many
v_gene: TRBV11-2
j_gene: TRBJ1-1
CDR3nt: TGTGCCAGCAGCACTCGACAGGGCCCGAACACTGAAGCTTTCTTT
CDR3aa: CASSTRQGPNTEAFF

d_gene: .
abundance: few
v_gene: TRBV29-1
j_gene: TRBJ2-2
CDR3nt: TGCAGCGTTGAGGCGAAGGTTGGGGAGCTGTTTTTT
CDR3aa: CSVEAKVGELFF

d_gene: TRBD1
abundance: many
v_gene: TRBV7-9
j_gene: TRBJ1-4
CDR3nt: TGTGCCAGCAGCTCCGGGACAGGGGGTGAAAAACTGTTTTTT
CDR3aa: CASSSGTGGEKLFF

d_gene: .
abundance: .
v_gene: TRBV29-1
j_gene: TRBJ1-1
CDR3nt: TGCAGCGTTGTTTCGGGGAGGACTGAAGCTTTCTTT
CDR3aa: CSVVSGRTEAFF

d_gene: .
abundance: .
v_gene: TRBV29-1
j_gene: TRBJ1-1
CDR3nt: TGCAGCGTTGAGGAACCCGAGTCAGCTTTCTTT
CDR3aa: CSVEEPESAFF

d_gene: TRBD1
abundance: .
v_gene: TRBV29-1
j_gene: TRBJ1-2
CDR3nt: TGCAGCGACAGGGGGAGGGGTGGCTACACCTTC
CDR3aa: CSDRGRGGYTF

d_gene: TRBD1
abundance: .
v_gene: TRBV5-1
j_gene: TRBJ2-1
CDR3nt: TGCGCCAGCAGCTGGACAGGGCCTGAGCAGTTCTTC
CDR3aa: CASSWTGPEQFF

d_gene: TRBD1
abundance: .
v_gene: TRBV6-1
j_gene: TRBJ2-1
CDR3nt: TGTGCCAGCAGTCGAGGGACAGAAGGTGAGCAGTTCTTC
CDR3aa: CASSRGTEGEQFF

d_gene: .
abundance: few
v_gene: TRBV11-2
j_gene: TRBJ2-5
CDR3nt: TGTGCCAGCAGCTTAGTTTCGGGAGAGACCCAGTACTTC
CDR3aa: CASSLVSGETQYF

d_gene: .
abundance: .
v_gene: TRBV7-3
j_gene: TRBJ2-5
CDR3nt: TGTGCCAGCAGCTCCCCTCGGTCGGTAGTCACCCAGTACTTC
CDR3aa: CASSSPRSVVTQYF

d_gene: .
abundance: many
v_gene: TRBV6-2/TRBV6-3
j_gene: TRBJ2-7
CDR3nt: TGTGCCAGCACAAGACTTAGGGGAATCGGCGAGCAGTACTTC
CDR3aa: CASTRLRGIGEQYF

d_gene: .
abundance: .
v_gene: TRBV2
j_gene: TRBJ2-1
CDR3nt: TGTGCCAGCAAGTCCCCTAGCTCCTACAATGAGCAGTTCTTC
CDR3aa: CASKSPSSYNEQFF

d_gene: .
abundance: many
v_gene: TRBV27
j_gene: TRBJ1-5
CDR3nt: TGTGCCAGCAGTTTAGGGCGGCGGCAGCCCCAGCATTTT
CDR3aa: CASSLGRRQPQHF

d_gene: TRBD1
abundance: once
v_gene: TRBV7-9
j_gene: TRBJ2-4
CDR3nt: TGTGCCAGCAGCCCTTTTTCGGGACAGACTATAGCCAAAAACATTCAGTACTTC
CDR3aa: CASSPFSGQTIAKNIQYF

d_gene: .
abundance: many
v_gene: TRBV3-1
j_gene: TRBJ1-1
CDR3nt: TGTGCCAGCAGCCAGCGGGGGGGAGGGAACACTGAAGCTTTCTTT
CDR3aa: CASSQRGGGNTEAFF

d_gene: .
abundance: .
v_gene: TRBV29-1
j_gene: TRBJ2-6
CDR3nt: TGCAGCGTTGAGCTGGTAACCGCTGGGGCCAACGTCCTGACTTTC
CDR3aa: CSVELVTAGANVLTF

d_gene: .
abundance: many
v_gene: TRBV18
j_gene: TRBJ1-3
CDR3nt: TGTGCCAGCTCACCATCTGGAGCTTCTGGAAACACCATATATTTT
CDR3aa: CASSPSGASGNTIYF

d_gene: .
abundance: few
v_gene: TRBV27
j_gene: TRBJ2-5
CDR3nt: TGTGCCAGCAATATCCAACAGGTTCAGACCCAGTACTTC
CDR3aa: CASNIQQVQTQYF

d_gene: TRBD1
abundance: few
v_gene: TRBV5-4
j_gene: TRBJ2-2
CDR3nt: TGTGCCAGCAGCTCGGGGGGACAGGGAGAGTACGGGGAGCTGTTTTTT
CDR3aa: CASSSGGQGEYGELFF

d_gene: .
abundance: many
v_gene: TRBV12-3/TRBV12-4
j_gene: TRBJ1-5
CDR3nt: TGTGCCAGCAGCGCAAAGCTGGCAGGCTTCCGTAATCAGCCCCAGCATTTT
CDR3aa: CASSAKLAGFRNQPQHF

d_gene: TRBD2
abundance: .
v_gene: TRBV20-1
j_gene: TRBJ2-7
CDR3nt: TGCAGTGCCCGAAGCGCCTGGGAGGGGAGCTACGAGCAGTACTTC
CDR3aa: CSARSAWEGSYEQYF

d_gene: .
abundance: many
v_gene: TRBV27
j_gene: TRBJ2-5
CDR3nt: TGTGCCAGCAGTTTTGCTACACAAGAGACCCAGTACTTC
CDR3aa: CASSFATQETQYF

d_gene: .
abundance: .
v_gene: TRBV4-1
j_gene: TRBJ1-1
CDR3nt: TGCGCCAGCAGGGGGGGGGCGCAGGGAGCTGAAGCTTTCTTT
CDR3aa: CASRGGAQGAEAFF

d_gene: .
abundance: .
v_gene: TRBV5-1
j_gene: TRBJ1-2
CDR3nt: TGCGCCAGCAGCCCGGGGGACGTGGTGATCTATGGCTACACCTTC
CDR3aa: CASSPGDVVIYGYTF

d_gene: .
abundance: many
v_gene: TRBV5-1
j_gene: TRBJ1-3
CDR3nt: TGCGCCAGCAGCTTGGCCTCTGGAAACACCATATATTTT
CDR3aa: CASSLASGNTIYF

d_gene: TRBD2
abundance: many
v_gene: TRBV7-2
j_gene: TRBJ2-7
CDR3nt: TGTGCCAGCAGCTCCCTCTCGGGAGGTTCCTACGAGCAGTACTTC
CDR3aa: CASSSLSGGSYEQYF

d_gene: .
abundance: many
v_gene: TRBV3-1
j_gene: TRBJ2-3
CDR3nt: TGTGCCAGCAGTCTATCGGTGGATACGCAGTATTTT
CDR3aa: CASSLSVDTQYF